Presented here are 5 T cell receptor beta chains from one specimen sequenced in a study of a mutant IDH1 vaccine in newly diagnosed glioma. Produced via immunoSEQ multiplex PCR; TCRdb's table is partial and in-frame only. The repertoire consists of about 32,000 clones, with roughly 78% occurring once and the leading ten covering about 11%. No antigens are known for them. As to time point: week 35, safety follow-up. Vaccinated patients received 300 ug of mutant IDH1 20-mer peptide per dose, with topical imiquimod. The sample here was PBMCs, taken from a glioma patient whose treatment included an IDH1 peptide vaccine. These receptors all come from a woman in her 40s with glioma.

The gene calls are TRBV5-8 and TRBJ2-7; TRBD2 agrees at 7 bases. Germline V lookup: CDR1 SGHTS, CDR2 YDEGEE. Germline trimming cut 2 bases from V and 0 bases from J; bases unmatched to any gene: 2. The CDR3 loop spans 14 amino acids. The CDR3 region has the DNA TGTGCCAGCAGCTTAGCGGGGTTCTCCTACGAGCAGTACTTC. Its protein is CASSLAGFSYEQYF.

The rearrangement uses TRBV5-1 and TRBJ2-5, with TRBD1 matching 8 bases. CDR3 size: 14 residues. Germline V gene lookup returns CDR1 SGHRS and CDR2 YFSETQ. V shed 3 bases, J shed 1 base, and the junction held 2 bases outside the gene matches. The CDR3 nucleotides read TGCGCCAGCAGCTGGACAGGGTCCCAAGAGACCCAGTACTTC. Protein sequence: CASSWTGSQETQYF.

This chain connects TRBV29-1 to TRBJ1-3, with no clear D. V was clipped by 7 bases and J by 3 bases, with 10 bases between them. This CDR3 is 12 amino acids long. CDR1 SQVTM and CDR2 ANQGSEA come from the germline V gene. The CDR3: CSASLVGNTIYF. In nucleotides, the CDR3 is TGCAGCGCCTCCCTGGTTGGAAACACCATATATTTT. Full variable domain (rest looked up from reference TRBV29-1 and TRBJ1-3): SAVISQKPSRDICQRGTSLTIQCQVDSQVTMMFWYRQQPGQSLTLIATANQGSEATYESGFVIDKFPISRPNLTFSTLTVSNMSPEDSSIYLCSASLVGNTIYFGEGSWLTVV.

V is TRBV19 and J is TRBJ2-3, with D hard to call. CDR1 is LNHDA, CDR2 SQIVND, per germline (reference sequence). Trimming took off 6 bases at V and 6 bases at J, with 13 bases between the two ends. The CDR3 runs to 13 residues. For the CDR3, the DNA is TGTGCCAGTAGACCCCGCTCCGCCGATACGCAGTATTTT. This translates into CASRPRSADTQYF.

This clone was recorded only once. The CDR3 protein is CASSSRRRGLGELFF. DNA for the CDR3: TGTGCCAGCAGCTCCCGACGGCGGGGACTCGGGGAGCTGTTTTTT. The rearrangement uses TRBV13 and TRBJ2-2; D possibly corresponds to TRBD2 (6 bases). Trimming removed 4 bases at V and 7 bases at J, with 16 bases between. Germline V gene lookup returns CDR1 PRHDT and CDR2 FYEKMQ (reference sequence). This CDR3 has 15 amino acids.